Below, 30 T cell receptor beta chains from the same sample are listed, as sequenced in a study of CD8+ T cells in alopecia areata. The authors extracted RNA and reverse transcribed it into cDNA as the sequencing template. Clones were read by immunoSEQ multiplex PCR, and TCRdb kept only the in-frame ones, dropping some. The table shows approximately 110,000 clones, with approximately 54% occurring only once. Treatment defined: oral pan-JAK inhibitor, 5-10 mg twice daily. The sample here was CD8+ T cells sorted from blood, taken at week 24, from a patient treated with tofacitinib. These receptors originate from a human donor with alopecia areata.

The rearrangement uses TRBV7-9 and TRBJ2-4; no clear D. Germline V gene lookup returns CDR1 SEHNR and CDR2 FQNEAQ (reference sequence). The CDR3 has 13 residues. V was pared by 7 bases and J by 9 bases, with 16 bases between. The CDR3: CASIPQSERIQYF. DNA for the CDR3: TGTGCCAGCATCCCCCAAAGCGAACGCATTCAGTACTTC.

The chain links TRBV5-1 to TRBJ2-3, with 11 bases that match TRBD1. Trimming at V came to 4 bases and at J to 4 bases, leaving 8 bases not matched to a gene. Germline V CDR1 and CDR2: SGHRS, YFSETQ. The CDR3 spans 16 residues. The CDR3 DNA reads as TGCGCCAGCAGCATACAGGGACAGGGGGGACCAGATACGCAGTATTTT. This sequence encodes CASSIQGQGGPDTQYF.

V and J are TRBV5-6 and TRBJ2-7; D not certain. The CDR3 contains 15 residues. Germline values: CDR1 SGHDT, CDR2 YYEEEE. Trimming shortened V by 5 bases and J by 3 bases, and 18 bases separated the two germline ends. CDR3 DNA: TGTGCCAGCAGTTATTCAAGCAACCTTTTCTACGAGCAGTACTTC. Protein product: CASSYSSNLFYEQYF.

The chain recombines TRBV28 with TRBJ2-7; tentatively, D is TRBD1 or TRBD2 (6 bases each). Per germline, CDR1 MDHEN and CDR2 SYDVKM. Trimming shortened V by 5 bases and J by 6 bases, and 17 bases separated the two germline ends. The length of the CDR3 is 14 residues. The CDR3 loop is CASSPLPGAIEQYF. Here the CDR3 DNA reads TGTGCCAGCAGTCCCCTGCCGGGGGCGATCGAGCAGTACTTC.

Concerning this clone itself: One junction end does not reproduce the germline sequence, and a read error may be involved. V gene TRBV28 combines with J gene TRBJ2-7, with D hard to call. CDR3 length: 14 amino acids. Germline V gene lookup returns CDR1 MDHEN and CDR2 SYDVKM. The CDR3 bases are TGTGCCAGCACCTCGGTAGGGTCAGTCTACGAGCAGCACTTC. It codes for CASTSVGSVYEQHF.

This clone has just a few counts. The genes are TRBV6-5 and TRBJ2-7; possible D gene TRBD2, 5 bases. V lost 5 bases and J lost 0, with 11 bases in between. CDR1 is MNHEY, CDR2 SVGAGI, per germline. This CDR3 is 14 amino acids long. CDR3 amino acids: CASSGRGSSYEQYF. CDR3 coding DNA: TGTGCCAGCAGTGGACGAGGGAGCTCCTACGAGCAGTACTTC.

The chain is built from TRBV10-2 and TRBJ2-1; D might be TRBD1 (6 bases). The CDR3 has 15 amino acids. V was shortened by 6 bases and J by 8 bases, with 20 bases between the two germline ends. CDR1 is WSHSY and CDR2 is SAAADI in the germline V gene. The CDR3 protein is CASRTLMGAEDEQFF. As DNA, the CDR3 is TGCGCCAGCAGGACTCTGATGGGGGCTGAAGATGAGCAGTTCTTC.

This sequence joins TRBV5-4 and TRBJ2-7; TRBD1 matches at 11 bases. The germline V gene has CDR1 SGHNT and CDR2 YYREEE (reference sequence). CDR3 size: 15 residues. V trimming: 4 bases; J trimming: 5 bases; junction bases outside the gene matches: 8. The CDR3 DNA sequence: TGTGCCAGCAGCCTGGGACAGGGGGAAGGCGACGAGCAGTACTTC. Translating it yields CASSLGQGEGDEQYF.

The rearrangement uses TRBV29-1 and TRBJ1-1, with D possibly matching TRBD1 (5 bases). The germline V gene encodes CDR1 SQVTM and CDR2 ANQGSEA. V gave up 7 bases and J gave up 4 bases, with 16 bases separating them. This CDR3 has 13 amino acids. This CDR3 reads CSGRQKGATEAFF. In DNA form, the CDR3 reads TGCAGCGGACGACAGAAAGGGGCCACTGAAGCTTTCTTT. Full variable domain (missing parts from reference TRBV29-1 and TRBJ1-1): SAVISQKPSRDICQRGTSLTIQCQVDSQVTMMFWYRQQPGQSLTLIATANQGSEATYESGFVIDKFPISRPNLTFSTLTVSNMSPEDSSIYLCSGRQKGATEAFFGQGTRLTVV.

The chain is built from TRBV11-2 and TRBJ2-7, with D unclear. The germline V gene has CDR1 SGHAT and CDR2 FQNNGV. The CDR3 totals 12 residues. With 3 bases removed from V and 0 bases from J, the gap between germline ends came to 3 bases. The chain's CDR3 is CASSFVSYEQYF. The CDR3 nucleotides read TGTGCCAGCAGCTTCGTCTCCTACGAGCAGTACTTC. The full variable domain, completed using reference TRBV11-2 and TRBJ2-7, is EAGVAQSPRYKIIEKRQSVAFWCNPISGHATLYWYQQILGQGPKLLIQFQNNGVVDDSQLPKDRFSAERLKGVDSTLKIQPAKLEDSAVYLCASSFVSYEQYFGPGTRLTVT.

This chain links TRBV2 with TRBJ2-2; possibly TRBD2 for D (6 bases). The CDR3 loop spans 15 amino acids. Per the germline V gene, CDR1 is SNHLY and CDR2 is FYNNEI. With 4 bases removed from V and 0 bases from J, the gap between germline ends came to 9 bases. The CDR3 spells CASSAPGANTGELFF. DNA of the CDR3: TGTGCCAGCAGTGCTCCGGGGGCGAACACCGGGGAGCTGTTTTTT.

The chain uses TRBV25-1 and TRBJ1-6, with D hard to call. Germline CDR1 MGHDK, CDR2 SYGVNS. The CDR3 is 18 amino acids. V gave up 0 bases and J gave up 0 bases, with 12 bases separating them. The CDR3 loop is CASSEYKGLSSYNSPLHF. CDR3 coding DNA: TGTGCCAGCAGTGAATATAAGGGCCTAAGCTCCTATAATTCACCCCTCCACTTT.

As to this clone: The sample carries other DNA sequences with the same CDR3. This chain joins TRBV30 and TRBJ1-1; D not certain. The CDR3 length is 13 residues. CDR1 and CDR2 (germline): GTSNPN, SVGIG (reference sequence). Deletions cut 0 bases from V and 3 bases from J, with 8 bases between. The CDR3 reads CAWSVGGDTEAFF. The CDR3 bases are TGTGCCTGGAGTGTAGGCGGGGACACTGAAGCTTTCTTT.

The V and J genes are TRBV29-1 and TRBJ2-5; TRBD2 might be the D (6 bases). The germline V gene encodes CDR1 SQVTM and CDR2 ANQGSEA. The CDR3 runs to 15 residues. Between the trimmed V and J ends, which lost 1 base and 5 bases, there was a span of 17 bases. The CDR3 reads CSVEGGGDPAETQYF. DNA of the CDR3: TGCAGCGTTGAAGGCGGAGGGGATCCCGCGGAGACCCAGTACTTC.

V usage is TRBV5-6 and J usage is TRBJ2-3; the D is unclear. Trimming removed 2 bases from V and 2 bases from J, with 0 bases in between. The CDR3 totals 11 residues. Germline V CDR1 and CDR2: SGHDT, YYEEEE. CDR3 in DNA: TGTGCCAGCAGCTTCACAGATACGCAGTATTTT. This translates into CASSFTDTQYF.

The chain uses TRBV29-1 and TRBJ1-2; no definite D call. V was pared by 3 bases and J by 3 bases, with 11 bases between. The CDR3 sequence is 13 residues long. CDR1 is SQVTM and CDR2 is ANQGSEA in the germline V gene. The CDR3 DNA sequence: TGCAGCGTTGATGCCGGGATTGACTATGGCTACACCTTC. It specifies CSVDAGIDYGYTF. Full variable domain (missing parts from reference TRBV29-1 and TRBJ1-2): SAVISQKPSRDICQRGTSLTIQCQVDSQVTMMFWYRQQPGQSLTLIATANQGSEATYESGFVIDKFPISRPNLTFSTLTVSNMSPEDSSIYLCSVDAGIDYGYTFGSGTRLTVV.

In this sample, this clone turned up a few times. Other nucleotide sequences in the sample specify the same CDR3. J is TRBJ1-1 and V is TRBV29-1; D unclear. The CDR3 runs to 10 residues. Germline V CDR1 and CDR2: SQVTM, ANQGSEA. The V and J ends lost 4 bases and 4 bases respectively, with 4 bases between them. CDR3 in amino acids: CSVVGTEAFF. The CDR3 nucleotides are TGCAGCGTTGTCGGCACTGAAGCTTTCTTT.

V and J are TRBV4-1 and TRBJ1-1, with a weak D call TRBD1 (5 bases). Trimming removed 4 bases at V and 6 bases at J, with 21 bases between. Germline values: CDR1 MGHRA, CDR2 YSYEKL. This CDR3 is 16 amino acids long. This chain's CDR3 is CASSPHLGDSTSEAFF. Here the CDR3 DNA reads TGCGCCAGCAGCCCGCACCTGGGGGATTCGACCTCTGAAGCTTTCTTT.

The chain uses TRBV7-9 and TRBJ1-3, with 12 bases aligning to TRBD1. CDR3 length: 14 residues. CDR1 is SEHNR, CDR2 FQNEAQ, per germline (reference sequence). In nucleotides, the CDR3 is TGTGCTTTGGGACAGGGGGCGCCTGGAAACACCATATATTTT. It translates to CALGQGAPGNTIYF.

The chain joins TRBV4-1 to TRBJ2-7, with D perhaps matching TRBD2 (6 bases). With 1 base removed from V and 4 bases from J, the gap between germline ends came to 14 bases. Germline CDR1 and CDR2: MGHRA and YSYEKL. The length of the CDR3 is 15 residues. The CDR3 protein is CASSQGVAAGYEQYF. The CDR3 DNA sequence: TGCGCCAGCAGCCAAGGCGTGGCCGCGGGGTACGAGCAGTACTTC.

This clone was counted between two and nine times. The rearrangement joins TRBV29-1 to TRBJ1-2; D might be TRBD1 (5 bases). The CDR3 is 13 residues long. The germline CDR1 and CDR2 sequences are SQVTM and ANQGSEA. Trimming cost V 4 bases and J 4 bases, with 13 bases left between them. CDR3 sequence (DNA): TGCAGCGTTGTGTTAGGAGGGGCCTATGGCTACACCTTC. It translates to CSVVLGGAYGYTF.

This chain links TRBV15 with TRBJ2-7, with 7 nucleotides matching TRBD2. The J segment lost 6 bases and the V segment lost 5 bases, leaving 10 bases of the junction unmatched. CDR3 size: 14 residues. CDR1 LNHNV and CDR2 YYDKDF come from the germline V gene (reference sequence). CDR3 amino acids: CATSPGGEVSEQYF. The DNA for the CDR3 is TGTGCCACCAGCCCTGGGGGGGAGGTATCCGAGCAGTACTTC.

The table lists this clone with a few counts. The rearrangement uses TRBV5-4 and TRBJ2-1; D is uncertain. In germline, CDR1 is SGHNT, CDR2 YYREEE (reference sequence). With 0 bases removed from V and 3 bases from J, the gap between germline ends came to 4 bases. The CDR3 length is 13 residues. CDR3 nucleotide sequence: TGTGCCAGCAGCTTGGTACACTACAATGAGCAGTTCTTC. Translating it yields CASSLVHYNEQFF. Full variable domain (rest looked up from reference TRBV5-4 and TRBJ2-1): ETGVTQSPTHLIKTRGQQVTLRCSSQSGHNTVSWYQQALGQGPQFIFQYYREEENGRGNFPPRFSGLQFPNYSSELNVNALELDDSALYLCASSLVHYNEQFFGPGTRLTVL.

This chain links TRBV7-9 with TRBJ2-2, with 10 bases lining up with TRBD1. The CDR3 has 17 residues. From germline, CDR1 is SEHNR and CDR2 FQNEAQ (reference sequence). V lost 5 bases to trimming and J lost 5 bases; unmatched junction nucleotides: 11. This chain's CDR3 is CASSRTNGQGDTGELFF. The CDR3 coding sequence is TGTGCCAGCAGCCGCACTAATGGACAGGGGGATACCGGGGAGCTGTTTTTT. Combining the CDR3 with reference TRBV7-9 and TRBJ2-2 gives the whole variable domain DTGVSQNPRHKITKRGQNVTFRCDPISEHNRLYWYRQTLGQGPEFLTYFQNEAQLEKSRLLSDRFSAERPKGSFSTLEIQRTEQGDSAMYLCASSRTNGQGDTGELFFGEGSRLTVL.

V and J are TRBV29-1 and TRBJ1-2; 10 bases map to TRBD1. Germline trimming cut 0 bases from V and 4 bases from J; bases unmatched to any gene: 5. CDR3 length: 15 amino acids. CDR1 and CDR2 (germline): SQVTM, ANQGSEA. In nucleotides, the CDR3 is TGCAGCGTTGAAGATAGCGGACAGGGGGGCTATGGCTACACCTTC. This encodes CSVEDSGQGGYGYTF. Variable domain in full (rest from reference TRBV29-1 and TRBJ1-2): SAVISQKPSRDICQRGTSLTIQCQVDSQVTMMFWYRQQPGQSLTLIATANQGSEATYESGFVIDKFPISRPNLTFSTLTVSNMSPEDSSIYLCSVEDSGQGGYGYTFGSGTRLTVV.

The rearrangement links TRBV9 to TRBJ2-5; D unresolved. The CDR3 is made up of 15 amino acids. The ends were cut back, 1 base at V and 0 bases at J, with 10 bases in the middle. Germline assignment: CDR1 SGDLS and CDR2 YYNGEE. CDR3 in amino acids: CASSVRLGYQETQYF. CDR3 bases: TGTGCCAGCAGCGTACGCCTGGGGTACCAAGAGACCCAGTACTTC. Variable domain in full (rest from reference TRBV9 and TRBJ2-5): DSGVTQTPKHLITATGQRVTLRCSPRSGDLSVYWYQQSLDQGLQFLIQYYNGEERAKGNILERFSAQQFPDLHSELNLSSLELGDSALYFCASSVRLGYQETQYFGPGTRLLVL.

The chain couples TRBV27 to TRBJ1-1, with D tentatively TRBD1 (6 bases). The V end was cut by 10 bases, the J end by 1 base, with 10 bases between. The CDR3 has 12 amino acids. Per the germline V gene, CDR1 is MNHEY and CDR2 is SMNVEV (reference sequence). The CDR3 coding sequence is TGTGCCACCCGAGGGGGGAACACTGAAGCTTTCTTT. This translates into CATRGGNTEAFF.

The chain has TRBV5-6 and TRBJ2-7; 7 bases are shared with TRBD1. The J segment lost 2 bases and the V segment lost 1 base, leaving 3 bases of the junction unmatched. This CDR3 is 14 amino acids long. From germline, CDR1 is SGHDT and CDR2 YYEEEE. CDR3: CASSLLGTAYEQYF. CDR3 bases: TGTGCCAGCAGCTTGCTCGGGACAGCCTACGAGCAGTACTTC.

The V gene is TRBV7-9, the J gene TRBJ2-7, with D hard to call. Germline-derived CDR1 and CDR2 are SEHNR and FQNEAQ (reference sequence). Trimming removed 0 bases from V and 4 bases from J, with 4 bases in between. The CDR3 runs 12 residues. In DNA, the CDR3 is TGTGCCAGCAGCTTAGCGGAATACGAGCAGTACTTC. Amino acids: CASSLAEYEQYF.

This clone occurred a few times. The V call is TRBV29-1, the J call TRBJ1-4; D unclear. There are 12 residues in the CDR3. Germline-derived CDR1 and CDR2 are SQVTM and ANQGSEA. V was pared by 4 bases and J by 3 bases, with 6 bases between. CDR3 bases: TGCAGCGTTGGAGGTGCTAATGAAAAACTGTTTTTT. Amino acids: CSVGGANEKLFF.